This TCR beta chain is drawn from a study of regulatory T cells in long-lasting Graves disease. Regarding the study as a whole: Tissue studied was limited to peripheral blood, excluding thyroid tissue.

Both iRepertoire HTBI primers and Arm-PCR of CDR3 regions were used to build the TCR beta libraries. A single record per CDR3 protein comes from TCRdb applying MiXCR to the multiplex PCR reads. The data contain 620,000 or so distinct CDR3 sequences, about 15% of them singletons. Time point here: newly diagnosed GD, antithyroid drugs for less than 3 months. Isolated PBMC RNA provided the starting material for the TCR library. This clonotype was detected a few times. What it binds is unknown. Germline V gene data show CDR1 as LNHDA and CDR2 as SQIVND (reference sequence). The CDR3 length is 15 residues. V shed 4 bases and J shed 0 bases, with 10 bases lying between them. These data were also filed under a second study, of T cells in Graves' hyperthyroidism and ophthalmopathy.

The clonotype originates from a woman aged 25 to 39 with Graves disease. V is TRBV19 and J is TRBJ2-4; tentatively, D is TRBD2 (6 bases). The material sequenced was peripheral blood mononuclear cells (PBMCs), taken at new diagnosis, from a patient treated with antithyroid drugs. CDR3 sequence (DNA): TGTGCCAGTAGTAGCCGGGGACTAGCCAAAAACATTCAGTACTTC. The encoded protein is CASSSRGLAKNIQYF. The variable domain in full, completed from reference TRBV19 and TRBJ2-4, reads DGGITQSPKYLFRKEGQNVTLSCEQNLNHDAMYWYRQDPGQGLRLIYYSQIVNDFQKGDIAEGYSVSREKKESFPLTVTSAQKNPTAFYLCASSSRGLAKNIQYFGAGTRLSVL.